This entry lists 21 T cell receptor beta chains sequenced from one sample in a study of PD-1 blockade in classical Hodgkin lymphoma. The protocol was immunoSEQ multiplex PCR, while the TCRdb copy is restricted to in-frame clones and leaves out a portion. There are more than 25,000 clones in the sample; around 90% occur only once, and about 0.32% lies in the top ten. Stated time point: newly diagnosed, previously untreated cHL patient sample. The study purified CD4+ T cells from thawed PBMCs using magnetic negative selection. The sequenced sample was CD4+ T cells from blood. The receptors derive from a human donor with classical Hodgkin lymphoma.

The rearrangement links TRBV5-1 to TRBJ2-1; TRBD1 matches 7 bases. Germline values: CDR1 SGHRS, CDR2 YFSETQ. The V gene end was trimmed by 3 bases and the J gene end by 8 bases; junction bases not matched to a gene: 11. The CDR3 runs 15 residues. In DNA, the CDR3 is TGCGCCAGCAGCTCACAGGGGTGGACCCTAGATGAGCAGTTCTTC. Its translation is CASSSQGWTLDEQFF.

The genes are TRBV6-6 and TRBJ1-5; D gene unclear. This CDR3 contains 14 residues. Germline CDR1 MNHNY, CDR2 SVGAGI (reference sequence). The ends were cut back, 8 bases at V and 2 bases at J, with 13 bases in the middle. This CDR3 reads CASGPTLGNQPQHF. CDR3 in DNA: TGTGCCAGCGGGCCGACTCTGGGCAATCAGCCCCAGCATTTT.

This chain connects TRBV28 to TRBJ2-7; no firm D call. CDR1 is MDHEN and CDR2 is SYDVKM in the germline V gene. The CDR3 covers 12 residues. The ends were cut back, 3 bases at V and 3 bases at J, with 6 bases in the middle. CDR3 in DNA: TGTGCCAGCAGTTTCAGCAGCTACGAGCAGTACTTC. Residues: CASSFSSYEQYF.

CDR3 bases: TGTGCCAGCAGTTACGGGGAGACCCAGTACTTC. It yields the protein CASSYGETQYF. This sequence joins TRBV6-5 and TRBJ2-5; the D is unclear. Trimming shortened V by 2 bases and J by 5 bases, and 3 bases separated the two germline ends. This CDR3 is 11 amino acids long. In germline, CDR1 is MNHEY, CDR2 SVGAGI.

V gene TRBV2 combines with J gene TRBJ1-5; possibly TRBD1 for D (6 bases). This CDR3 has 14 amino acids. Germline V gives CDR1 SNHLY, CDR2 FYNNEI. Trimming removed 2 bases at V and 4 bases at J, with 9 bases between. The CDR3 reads CASSEQGTNQPQHF. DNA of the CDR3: TGTGCCAGCAGTGAACAGGGGACGAATCAGCCCCAGCATTTT.

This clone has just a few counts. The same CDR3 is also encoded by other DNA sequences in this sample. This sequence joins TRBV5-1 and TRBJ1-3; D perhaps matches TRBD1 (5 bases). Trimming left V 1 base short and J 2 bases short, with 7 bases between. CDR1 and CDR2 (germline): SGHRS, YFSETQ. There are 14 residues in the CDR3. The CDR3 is CASSLTGTGNTIYF. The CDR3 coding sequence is TGCGCCAGCAGCTTGACAGGTACTGGAAACACCATATATTTT.

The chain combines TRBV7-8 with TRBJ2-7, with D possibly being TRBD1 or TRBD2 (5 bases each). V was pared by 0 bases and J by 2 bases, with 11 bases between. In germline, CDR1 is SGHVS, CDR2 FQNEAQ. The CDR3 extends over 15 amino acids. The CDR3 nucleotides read TGTGCCAGCAGCTTAGCGGTGGGACCTACCTACGAGCAGTACTTC. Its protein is CASSLAVGPTYEQYF.

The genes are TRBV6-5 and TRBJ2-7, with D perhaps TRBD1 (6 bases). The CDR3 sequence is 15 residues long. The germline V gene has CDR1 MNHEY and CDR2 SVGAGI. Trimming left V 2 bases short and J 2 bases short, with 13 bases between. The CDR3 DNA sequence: TGTGCCAGCAGTTACGGGGTGGGGGACACCTACGAGCAGTACTTC. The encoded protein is CASSYGVGDTYEQYF.

The CDR3, as DNA: TGTGCCAGCAGTTGGGCTAGCGGGATGCACAATGAGCAGTTCTTC. As protein: CASSWASGMHNEQFF. The V gene is TRBV6-5, the J gene TRBJ2-1; TRBD2 matches 9 bases. The V segment lost 4 bases and the J segment 5 bases; nucleotides outside the gene matches: 6. CDR3 length equals 15 residues. The germline V gene encodes CDR1 MNHEY and CDR2 SVGAGI.

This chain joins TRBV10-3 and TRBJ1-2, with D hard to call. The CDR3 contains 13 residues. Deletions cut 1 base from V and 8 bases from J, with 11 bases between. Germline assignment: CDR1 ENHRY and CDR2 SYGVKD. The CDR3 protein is CAISEFRIRGYTF. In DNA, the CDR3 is TGTGCCATCAGTGAGTTCCGGATTCGCGGCTACACCTTC.

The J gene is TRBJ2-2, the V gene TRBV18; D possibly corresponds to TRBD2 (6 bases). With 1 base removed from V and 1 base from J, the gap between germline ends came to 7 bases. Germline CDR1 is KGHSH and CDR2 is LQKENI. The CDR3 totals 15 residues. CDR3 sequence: CASSPLAENTGELFF. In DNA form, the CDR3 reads TGTGCCAGCTCACCACTAGCGGAGAACACCGGGGAGCTGTTTTTT. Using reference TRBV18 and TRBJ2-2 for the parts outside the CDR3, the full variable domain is NAGVMQNPRHLVRRRGQEARLRCSPMKGHSHVYWYRQLPEEGLKFMVYLQKENIIDESGMPKERFSAEFPKEGPSILRIQQVVRGDSAAYFCASSPLAENTGELFFGEGSRLTVL.

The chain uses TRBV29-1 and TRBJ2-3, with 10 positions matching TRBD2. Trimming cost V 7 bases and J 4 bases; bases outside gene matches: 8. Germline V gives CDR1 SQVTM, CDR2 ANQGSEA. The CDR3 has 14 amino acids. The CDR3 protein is CSARSGRAPDTQYF. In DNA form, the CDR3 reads TGCAGCGCGCGGAGCGGGAGGGCTCCAGATACGCAGTATTTT.

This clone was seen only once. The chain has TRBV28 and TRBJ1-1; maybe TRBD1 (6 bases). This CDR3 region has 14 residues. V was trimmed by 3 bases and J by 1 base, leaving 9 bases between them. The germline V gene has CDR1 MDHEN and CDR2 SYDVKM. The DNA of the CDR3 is TGTGCCAGCAGTTTTCAGGGGCCGAACACTGAAGCTTTCTTT. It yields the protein CASSFQGPNTEAFF.

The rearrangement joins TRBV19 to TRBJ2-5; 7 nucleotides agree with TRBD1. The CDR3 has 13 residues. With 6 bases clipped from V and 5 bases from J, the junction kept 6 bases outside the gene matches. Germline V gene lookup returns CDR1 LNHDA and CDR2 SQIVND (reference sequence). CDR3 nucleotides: TGTGCCAGTAGGGAACAGGGGTTCGAGACCCAGTACTTC. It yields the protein CASREQGFETQYF.

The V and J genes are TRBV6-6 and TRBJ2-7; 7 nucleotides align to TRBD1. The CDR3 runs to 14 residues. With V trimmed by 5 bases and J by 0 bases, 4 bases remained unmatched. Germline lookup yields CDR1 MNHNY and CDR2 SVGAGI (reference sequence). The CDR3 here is CASSRDRPSYEQYF. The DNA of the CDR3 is TGTGCCAGCAGTCGGGACAGACCCTCCTACGAGCAGTACTTC.

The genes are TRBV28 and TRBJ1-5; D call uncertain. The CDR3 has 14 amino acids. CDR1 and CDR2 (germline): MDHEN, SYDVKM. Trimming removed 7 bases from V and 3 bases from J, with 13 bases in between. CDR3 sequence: CASNDGDINQPQHF. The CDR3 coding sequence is TGTGCCAGCAATGACGGGGATATCAATCAGCCCCAGCATTTT.

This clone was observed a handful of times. In DNA, the CDR3 is TGTGCCAGCTCACCAAGCACAGGGCAGGACACCATATATTTT. Residues: CASSPSTGQDTIYF. The gene calls are TRBV18 and TRBJ1-3, with D possibly matching TRBD1 (6 bases). Germline-derived CDR1 and CDR2 are KGHSH and LQKENI. CDR3 length equals 14 residues. V lost 2 bases and J 8 bases, leaving 13 bases between the germline ends.

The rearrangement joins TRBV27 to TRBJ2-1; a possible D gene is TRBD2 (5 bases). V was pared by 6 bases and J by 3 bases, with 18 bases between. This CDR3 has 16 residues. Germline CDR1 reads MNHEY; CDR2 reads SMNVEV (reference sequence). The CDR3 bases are TGTGCCAGCAGGTTAGGGTCCAGCGGCCTCTACAATGAGCAGTTCTTC. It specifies CASRLGSSGLYNEQFF.

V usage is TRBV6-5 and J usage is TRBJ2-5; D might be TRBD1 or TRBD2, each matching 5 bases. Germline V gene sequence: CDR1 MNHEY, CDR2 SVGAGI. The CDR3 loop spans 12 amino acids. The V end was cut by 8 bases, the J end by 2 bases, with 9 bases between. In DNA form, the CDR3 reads TGTGCCAGCCGGGGCGGGCAAGAGACCCAGTACTTC. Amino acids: CASRGGQETQYF.

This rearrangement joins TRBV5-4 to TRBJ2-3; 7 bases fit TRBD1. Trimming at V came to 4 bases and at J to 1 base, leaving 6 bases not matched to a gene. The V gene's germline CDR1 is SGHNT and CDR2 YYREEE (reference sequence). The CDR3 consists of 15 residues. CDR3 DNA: TGTGCCAGCAGCCCGCCCGACAGGGGCACAGATACGCAGTATTTT. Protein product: CASSPPDRGTDTQYF.

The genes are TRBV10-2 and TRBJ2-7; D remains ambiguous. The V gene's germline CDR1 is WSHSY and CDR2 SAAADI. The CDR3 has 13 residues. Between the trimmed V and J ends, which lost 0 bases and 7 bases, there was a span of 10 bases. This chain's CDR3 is CASSESKGPEQYF. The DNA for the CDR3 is TGCGCCAGCAGTGAGTCTAAAGGACCTGAGCAGTACTTC.